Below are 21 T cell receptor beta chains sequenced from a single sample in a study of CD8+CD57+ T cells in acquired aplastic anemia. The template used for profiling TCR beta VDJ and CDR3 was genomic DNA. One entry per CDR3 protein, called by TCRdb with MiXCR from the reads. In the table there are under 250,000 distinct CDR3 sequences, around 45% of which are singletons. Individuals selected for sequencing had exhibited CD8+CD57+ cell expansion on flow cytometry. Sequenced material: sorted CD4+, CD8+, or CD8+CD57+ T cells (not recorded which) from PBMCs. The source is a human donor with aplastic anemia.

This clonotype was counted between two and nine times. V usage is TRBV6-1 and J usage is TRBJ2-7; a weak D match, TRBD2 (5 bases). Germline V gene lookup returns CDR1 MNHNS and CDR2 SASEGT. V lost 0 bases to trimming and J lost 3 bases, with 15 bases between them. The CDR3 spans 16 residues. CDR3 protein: CASSEAPGNIVYEQYF. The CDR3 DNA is TGTGCCAGCAGTGAAGCGCCCGGGAATATAGTCTACGAGCAGTACTTC.

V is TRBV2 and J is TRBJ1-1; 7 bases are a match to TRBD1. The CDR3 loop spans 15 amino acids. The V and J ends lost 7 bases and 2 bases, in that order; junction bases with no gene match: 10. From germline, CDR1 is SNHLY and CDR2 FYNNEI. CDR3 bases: TGTGCCAGCACTGAGGGGGCGGTAGGAAACACTGAAGCTTTCTTT. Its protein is CASTEGAVGNTEAFF.

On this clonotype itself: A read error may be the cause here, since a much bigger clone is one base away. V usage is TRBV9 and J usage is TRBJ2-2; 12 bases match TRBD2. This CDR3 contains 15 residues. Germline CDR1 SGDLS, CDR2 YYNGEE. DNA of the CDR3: TGTGCCAGCAGCCTGACTAGCGGGAGTCCCGGGGAGCTGTGTTTT. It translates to CASSLTSGSPGELCF.

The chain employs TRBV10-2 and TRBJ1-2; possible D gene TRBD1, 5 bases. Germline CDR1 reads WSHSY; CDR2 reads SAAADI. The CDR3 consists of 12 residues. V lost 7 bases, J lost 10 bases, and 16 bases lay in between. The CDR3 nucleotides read TGCGCCAGCAACGCCGGGACCTTGATCTACACCTTC. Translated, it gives CASNAGTLIYTF.

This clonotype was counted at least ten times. This CDR3 is CASSLRTSGRADYNEQFF. As DNA, the CDR3 is TGTGCCAGCAGCCTACGGACTAGCGGGAGAGCAGACTACAATGAGCAGTTCTTC. V and J are TRBV7-6 and TRBJ2-1, with 13 bases that match TRBD2. This CDR3 contains 18 residues. V lost 5 bases, J lost 3 bases, and 10 bases stayed unmatched. Germline-derived CDR1 and CDR2 are SGHVS and FNYEAQ.

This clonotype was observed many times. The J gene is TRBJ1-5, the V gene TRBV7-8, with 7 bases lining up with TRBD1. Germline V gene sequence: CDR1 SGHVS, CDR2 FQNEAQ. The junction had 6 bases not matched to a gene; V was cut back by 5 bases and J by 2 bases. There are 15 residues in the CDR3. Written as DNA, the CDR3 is TGTGCCAGCAGCCCCAAGGGGACAGGCAATCAGCCCCAGCATTTT. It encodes CASSPKGTGNQPQHF. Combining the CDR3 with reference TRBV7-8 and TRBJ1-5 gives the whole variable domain GAGVSQSPRYKVAKRGQDVALRCDPISGHVSLFWYQQALGQGPEFLTYFQNEAQLDKSGLPSDRFFAERPEGSVSTLKIQRTQQEDSAVYLCASSPKGTGNQPQHFGDGTRLSIL.

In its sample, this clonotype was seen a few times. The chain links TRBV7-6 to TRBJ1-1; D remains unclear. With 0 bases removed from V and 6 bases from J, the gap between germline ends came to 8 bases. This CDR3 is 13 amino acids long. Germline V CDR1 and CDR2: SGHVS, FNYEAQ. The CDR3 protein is CASSLASRAEAFF. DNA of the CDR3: TGTGCCAGCAGCTTAGCGTCAAGGGCTGAAGCTTTCTTT.

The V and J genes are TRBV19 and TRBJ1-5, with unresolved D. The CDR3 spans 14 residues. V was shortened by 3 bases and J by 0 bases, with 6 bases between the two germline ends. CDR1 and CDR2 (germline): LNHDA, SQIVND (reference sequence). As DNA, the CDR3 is TGTGCCAGTAGTATCCGGGGTAGCAATCAGCCCCAGCATTTT. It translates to CASSIRGSNQPQHF.

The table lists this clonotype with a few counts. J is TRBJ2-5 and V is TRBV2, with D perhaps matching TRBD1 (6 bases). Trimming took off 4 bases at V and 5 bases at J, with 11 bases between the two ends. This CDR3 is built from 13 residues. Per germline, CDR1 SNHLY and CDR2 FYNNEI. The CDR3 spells CASSAGTLETQYF. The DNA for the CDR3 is TGTGCCAGCAGTGCCGGGACACTTGAGACCCAGTACTTC.

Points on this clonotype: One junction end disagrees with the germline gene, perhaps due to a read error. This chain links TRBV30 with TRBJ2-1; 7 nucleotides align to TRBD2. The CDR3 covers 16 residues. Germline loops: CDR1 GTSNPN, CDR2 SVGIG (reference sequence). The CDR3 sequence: CAWSDLGEGTYNEQFF. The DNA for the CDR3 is TGCGCCTGGAGTGATTTGGGGGAGGGAACCTACAATGAGCAGTTCTTC.

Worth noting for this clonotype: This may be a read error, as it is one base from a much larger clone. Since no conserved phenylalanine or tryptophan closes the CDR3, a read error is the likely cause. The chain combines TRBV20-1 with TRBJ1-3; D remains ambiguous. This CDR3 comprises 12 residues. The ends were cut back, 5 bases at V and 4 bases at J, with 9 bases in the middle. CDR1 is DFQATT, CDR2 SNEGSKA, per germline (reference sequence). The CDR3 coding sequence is TGCAGTGCTGGACGAGTCGGAAACACCATATATCTT. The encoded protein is CSAGRVGNTIYL.

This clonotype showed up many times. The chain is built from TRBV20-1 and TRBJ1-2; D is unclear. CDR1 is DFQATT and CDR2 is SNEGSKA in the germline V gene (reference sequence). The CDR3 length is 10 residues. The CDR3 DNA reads TGCATGACTTACCACTATGGCTACACCTTC. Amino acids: CMTYHYGYTF.

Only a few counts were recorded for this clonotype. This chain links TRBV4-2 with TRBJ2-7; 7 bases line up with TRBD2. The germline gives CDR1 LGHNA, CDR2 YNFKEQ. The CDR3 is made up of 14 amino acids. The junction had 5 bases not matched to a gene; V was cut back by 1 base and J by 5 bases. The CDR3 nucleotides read TGTGCCAGCAGCCAAGTGGGGGGGTTAGACGAGCAGTACTTC. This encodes CASSQVGGLDEQYF.

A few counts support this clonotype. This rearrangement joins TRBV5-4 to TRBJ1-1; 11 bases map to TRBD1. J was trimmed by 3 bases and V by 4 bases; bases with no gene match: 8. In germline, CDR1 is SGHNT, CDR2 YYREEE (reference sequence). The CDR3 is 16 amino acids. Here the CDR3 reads CASSPDRGRIDTEAFF. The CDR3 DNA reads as TGTGCCAGCAGCCCGGACAGGGGGCGAATTGACACTGAAGCTTTCTTT.

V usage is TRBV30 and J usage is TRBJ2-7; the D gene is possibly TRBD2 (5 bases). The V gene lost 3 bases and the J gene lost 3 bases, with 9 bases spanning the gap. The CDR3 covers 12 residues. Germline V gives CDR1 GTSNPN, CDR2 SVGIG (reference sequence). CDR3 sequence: CAWSGRDYEQYF. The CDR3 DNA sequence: TGTGCCTGGAGCGGCCGGGACTACGAGCAGTACTTC. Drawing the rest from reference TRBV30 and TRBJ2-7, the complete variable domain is SQTIHQWPATLVQPVGSPLSLECTVEGTSNPNLYWYRQAAGRGLQLLFYSVGIGQISSEVPQNLSASRPQDRQFILSSKKLLLSDSGFYLCAWSGRDYEQYFGPGTRLTVT.

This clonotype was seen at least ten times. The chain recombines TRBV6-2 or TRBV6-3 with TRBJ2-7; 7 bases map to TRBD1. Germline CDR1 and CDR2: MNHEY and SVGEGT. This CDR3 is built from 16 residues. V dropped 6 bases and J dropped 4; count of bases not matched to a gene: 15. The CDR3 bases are TGTGCCAGCAGCGATTTAGGGGGCTTGCGACCGTACGAGCAGTACTTC. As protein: CASSDLGGLRPYEQYF.

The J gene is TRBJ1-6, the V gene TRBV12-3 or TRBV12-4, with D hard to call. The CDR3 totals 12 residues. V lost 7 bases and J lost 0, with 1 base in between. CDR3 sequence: CASNSYNSPLHF. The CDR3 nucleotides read TGTGCCAGCAACTCCTATAATTCACCCCTCCACTTT.

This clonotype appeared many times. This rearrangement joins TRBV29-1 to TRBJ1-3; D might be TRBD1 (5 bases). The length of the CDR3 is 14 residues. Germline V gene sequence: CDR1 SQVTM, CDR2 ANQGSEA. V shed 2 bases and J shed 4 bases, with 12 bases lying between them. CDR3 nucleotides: TGCAGCGTTGAACTGCCAGGGTACGGAAACACCATATATTTT. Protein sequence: CSVELPGYGNTIYF.

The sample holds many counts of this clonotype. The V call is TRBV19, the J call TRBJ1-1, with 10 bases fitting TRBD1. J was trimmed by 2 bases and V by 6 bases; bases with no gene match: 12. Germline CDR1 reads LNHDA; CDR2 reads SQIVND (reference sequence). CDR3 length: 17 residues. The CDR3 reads CASRSPRGQGPNTEAFF. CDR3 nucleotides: TGTGCCAGTAGATCGCCTAGGGGACAGGGGCCAAACACTGAAGCTTTCTTT.

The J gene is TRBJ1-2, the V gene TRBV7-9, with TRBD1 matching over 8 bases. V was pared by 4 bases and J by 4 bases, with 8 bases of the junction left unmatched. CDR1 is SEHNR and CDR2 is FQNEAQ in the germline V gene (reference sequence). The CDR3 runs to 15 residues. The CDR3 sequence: CASSSSNGQGYGYTF. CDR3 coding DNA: TGTGCCAGCAGCTCATCTAATGGACAGGGCTATGGCTACACCTTC.

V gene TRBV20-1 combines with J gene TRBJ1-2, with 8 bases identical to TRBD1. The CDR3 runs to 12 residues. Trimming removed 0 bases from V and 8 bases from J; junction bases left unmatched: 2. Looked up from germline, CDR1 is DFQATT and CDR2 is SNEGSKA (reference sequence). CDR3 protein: CSARDRGQGYTF. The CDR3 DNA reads TGCAGTGCTAGAGACAGGGGGCAGGGCTACACCTTC.